Shown below are 16 T cell receptor beta chains from a single sample sequenced in a study of multiple sclerosis patients with progressive multifocal leukoencephalopathy. As to time point: more than 5 months of natalizumab therapy. TCRdb's copy holds only in-frame clones and misses some; the assay was immunoSEQ multiplex PCR. The sample gives 29,000 or so clones, just under 90% of which show up once; about 1.6% is in the top ten. Sequenced material: PBMCs, taken from a patient treated with natalizumab. Receptors were obtained from a human donor with multiple sclerosis.

Worth noting for this clone: A read error may account for a junction end that differs from germline. V is TRBV10-1 and J is TRBJ1-1, with 8 positions matching TRBD1. CDR3 length equals 14 residues. CDR1 WNHNN and CDR2 SYGVQD come from the germline V gene (reference sequence). The CDR3 region has the DNA TGCACCAGCAGTAAACAGGGGGTGAACACTGAAGCTTTCTTT. Its translation: CTSSKQGVNTEAFF.

The V call is TRBV6-1, the J call TRBJ1-5; D is unresolved. Germline values: CDR1 MNHNS, CDR2 SASEGT. V was trimmed by 3 bases and J by 10 bases, leaving 16 bases between them. The CDR3 length is 14 residues. CDR3 amino acids: CASSELPEKNPQHF. As DNA, the CDR3 is TGTGCCAGCAGTGAGTTGCCTGAAAAGAATCCCCAGCATTTT.

The chain carries TRBV4-2 and TRBJ1-1; D is ambiguous. The CDR3 contains 13 residues. Germline V gene lookup returns CDR1 LGHNA and CDR2 YNFKEQ. The V gene lost 1 base and the J gene lost 6 bases, with 9 bases spanning the gap. In nucleotides, the CDR3 is TGTGCCAGCAGCCAAGGAACCGCACCTGAAGCTTTCTTT. Its protein product is CASSQGTAPEAFF.

The V gene is TRBV6-5, the J gene TRBJ2-1, with a weak D call TRBD2 (6 bases). The germline V and J ends were trimmed by 0 bases and 6 bases, with 15 bases remaining between them. Germline V lookup: CDR1 MNHEY, CDR2 SVGAGI. CDR3 length: 16 amino acids. CDR3 amino acids: CASSYSLGSVGNEQFF. In DNA, the CDR3 is TGTGCCAGCAGTTACTCGCTCGGGAGTGTTGGCAATGAGCAGTTCTTC.

This clone is a singleton in its sample. The sample has other DNA sequences that encode this CDR3 too. The J gene is TRBJ1-5, the V gene TRBV6-5; D possibly corresponds to TRBD1 (6 bases). Trimming stripped 4 bases from V and 7 bases from J, with 11 bases between. Germline CDR1 reads MNHEY; CDR2 reads SVGAGI. The CDR3 is 13 amino acids. The CDR3 bases are TGTGCCAGCAGTTCCACAGGGTTGCAGCCCCAGCATTTT. Protein product: CASSSTGLQPQHF.

This clone has only a few counts. Other DNA sequences within the sample encode an identical CDR3. In nucleotides, the CDR3 is TGTGCCATCAGCCCCCGACAGGCGAACACTGAAGCTTTCTTT. It codes for CAISPRQANTEAFF. The V gene is TRBV10-3, the J gene TRBJ1-1; TRBD1 is a possible D gene (6 bases). The V gene's germline CDR1 is ENHRY and CDR2 SYGVKD. V was clipped by 6 bases and J by 1 base, with 12 bases between them. The CDR3 is 14 amino acids.

The V call is TRBV7-8, the J call TRBJ2-2; TRBD1 agrees at 10 bases. In germline, CDR1 is SGHVS, CDR2 FQNEAQ. Trimming took 3 bases from V and 3 from J; bases not matched to a gene: 7. The CDR3 spans 17 residues. The CDR3 region is CASSFFHGTGDTGELFF. CDR3 DNA: TGTGCCAGCAGCTTCTTCCACGGGACAGGGGACACCGGGGAGCTGTTTTTT.

The chain combines TRBV7-2 with TRBJ1-2; TRBD1 matches at 8 bases. Germline values: CDR1 SGHTA, CDR2 FQGNSA. The CDR3 loop spans 15 amino acids. V lost 7 bases and J lost 8; bases outside the gene matches: 15. CDR3 region: CASTLIQGAAEGYTF. The CDR3 nucleotides are TGTGCCAGCACCCTCATCCAGGGGGCCGCGGAGGGCTACACCTTC.

This chain joins TRBV19 and TRBJ2-3; TRBD2 matches 8 bases. This CDR3 is 15 amino acids long. Trimming took 6 bases from V and 3 from J; bases not matched to a gene: 8. The germline gives CDR1 LNHDA, CDR2 SQIVND (reference sequence). In nucleotides, the CDR3 is TGTGCCAGTAGCCCCGGGACTAGGGGAACAGATACGCAGTATTTT. This codes for CASSPGTRGTDTQYF. The full variable domain, with the rest looked up from reference TRBV19 and TRBJ2-3, is DGGITQSPKYLFRKEGQNVTLSCEQNLNHDAMYWYRQDPGQGLRLIYYSQIVNDFQKGDIAEGYSVSREKKESFPLTVTSAQKNPTAFYLCASSPGTRGTDTQYFGPGTRLTVL.

J is TRBJ1-2 and V is TRBV9; D not resolved. With 2 bases removed from V and 4 bases from J, the gap between germline ends came to 9 bases. The CDR3 spans 13 residues. Germline CDR1 and CDR2: SGDLS and YYNGEE. The CDR3 spells CASSVNSFYGYTF. In nucleotides, the CDR3 is TGTGCCAGCAGCGTCAACAGTTTCTATGGCTACACCTTC.

V gene TRBV7-2 combines with J gene TRBJ1-2; D uncertain. V was cut by 5 bases and J by 2 bases, with 12 bases left in between. Looked up from germline, CDR1 is SGHTA and CDR2 is FQGNSA. The CDR3 sequence is 14 residues long. In DNA, the CDR3 is TGTGCCAGCAGCCCGGGTCAAAAAAACTATGGCTACACCTTC. It codes for CASSPGQKNYGYTF.

The V gene is TRBV29-1, the J gene TRBJ1-1; perhaps TRBD1 as D (5 bases). Germline V gene lookup returns CDR1 SQVTM and CDR2 ANQGSEA. Trimming took 6 bases from V and 4 from J, leaving 12 bases between them. The CDR3 is 12 residues long. CDR3 in amino acids: CSVGGPRTEAFF. The CDR3 region has the DNA TGCAGCGTGGGGGGTCCGCGCACTGAAGCTTTCTTT.

In this sample, this clone turned up once. V is TRBV5-1 and J is TRBJ1-1, with D uncertain. The CDR3 has 15 residues. Germline V gene data show CDR1 as SGHRS and CDR2 as YFSETQ. Deletions cut 1 base from V and 1 base from J, with 11 bases between. The CDR3 DNA is TGCGCCAGCAGCTTGTCTCCGGGTACGAACACTGAAGCTTTCTTT. It encodes CASSLSPGTNTEAFF.

The gene calls are TRBV27 and TRBJ2-7; the D gene could be TRBD1 or TRBD2 (5 bases each). V was pared by 3 bases and J by 3 bases, with 12 bases between. This CDR3 is built from 14 residues. CDR1 is MNHEY, CDR2 SMNVEV, per germline (reference sequence). CDR3 in DNA: TGTGCCAGCAGTTTGGGACGACAGAGCTACGAGCAGTACTTC. Residues: CASSLGRQSYEQYF.

The chain recombines TRBV27 with TRBJ2-7; D remains unclear. V lost 8 bases and J 3 bases, leaving 2 bases between the germline ends. The CDR3 spans 9 residues. Per the germline V gene, CDR1 is MNHEY and CDR2 is SMNVEV (reference sequence). This chain's CDR3 is CASGYEQYF. CDR3 coding DNA: TGTGCCAGCGGCTACGAGCAGTACTTC.

The V call is TRBV2, the J call TRBJ2-7; TRBD2 agrees at 8 bases. The CDR3 has 15 residues. Germline CDR1 is SNHLY and CDR2 is FYNNEI. The trim removed 8 bases at V and 1 base at J, leaving 10 bases unmatched. The CDR3, as DNA: TGTGCCAGCGTTACTTCGAGCGGGAGATCCTACGAGCAGTACTTC. Its protein product is CASVTSSGRSYEQYF.